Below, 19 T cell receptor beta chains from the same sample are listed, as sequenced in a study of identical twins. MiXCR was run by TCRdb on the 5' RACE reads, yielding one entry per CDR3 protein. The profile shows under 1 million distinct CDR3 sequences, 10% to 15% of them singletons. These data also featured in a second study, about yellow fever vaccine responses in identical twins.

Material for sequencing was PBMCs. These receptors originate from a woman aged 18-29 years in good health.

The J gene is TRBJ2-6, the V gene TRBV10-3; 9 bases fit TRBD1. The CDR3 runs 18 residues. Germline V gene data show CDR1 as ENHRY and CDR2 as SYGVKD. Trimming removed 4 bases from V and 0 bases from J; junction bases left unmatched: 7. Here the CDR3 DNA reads TGTGCCATCAGTGGGCCGGGACAGGGTGACTCTGGGGCCAACGTCCTGACTTTC. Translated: CAISGPGQGDSGANVLTF.

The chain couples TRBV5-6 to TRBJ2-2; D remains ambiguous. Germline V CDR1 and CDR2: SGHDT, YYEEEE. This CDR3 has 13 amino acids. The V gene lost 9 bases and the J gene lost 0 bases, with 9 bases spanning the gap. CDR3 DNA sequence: TGTGCCACCAGAAAATCGAACACCGGGGAGCTGTTTTTT. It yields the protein CATRKSNTGELFF.

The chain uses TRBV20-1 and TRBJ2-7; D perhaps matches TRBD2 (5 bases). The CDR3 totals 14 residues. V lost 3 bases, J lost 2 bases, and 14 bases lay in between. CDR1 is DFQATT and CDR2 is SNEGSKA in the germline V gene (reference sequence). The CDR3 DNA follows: TGCAGTGCTAGCCAGGACTTCTTCGCCTACGAGCAGTACTTC. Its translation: CSASQDFFAYEQYF.

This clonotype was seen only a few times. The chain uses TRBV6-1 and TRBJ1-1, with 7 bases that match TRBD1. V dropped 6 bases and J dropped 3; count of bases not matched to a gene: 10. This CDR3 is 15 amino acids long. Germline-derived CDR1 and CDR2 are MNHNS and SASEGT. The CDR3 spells CASSPRQGRYTEAFF. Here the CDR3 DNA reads TGTGCCAGCAGCCCCCGACAGGGACGGTACACTGAAGCTTTCTTT.

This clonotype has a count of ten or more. The CDR3 sequence is CASSLRPDTQYF. The CDR3 bases are TGTGCCAGCAGTTTACGACCAGATACGCAGTATTTT. The chain employs TRBV28 and TRBJ2-3; D is unclear. Per germline, CDR1 MDHEN and CDR2 SYDVKM. CDR3 length equals 12 residues. V was shortened by 2 bases and J by 4 bases, with 4 bases between the two germline ends.

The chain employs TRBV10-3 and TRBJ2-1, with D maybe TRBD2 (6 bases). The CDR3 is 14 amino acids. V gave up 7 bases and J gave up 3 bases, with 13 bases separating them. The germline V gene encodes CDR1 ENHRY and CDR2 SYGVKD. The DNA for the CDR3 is TGTGCCATCAAAAGACTAGATTGCTACAATGAGCAGTTCTTC. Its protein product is CAIKRLDCYNEQFF.

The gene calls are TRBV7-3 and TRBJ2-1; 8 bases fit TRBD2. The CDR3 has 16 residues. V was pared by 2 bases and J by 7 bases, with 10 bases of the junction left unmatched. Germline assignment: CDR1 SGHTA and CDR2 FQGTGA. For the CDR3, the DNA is TGTGCCAGCAGCTTACGTGGCGGGACTAGGGGTAATGAGCAGTTCTTC. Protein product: CASSLRGGTRGNEQFF.

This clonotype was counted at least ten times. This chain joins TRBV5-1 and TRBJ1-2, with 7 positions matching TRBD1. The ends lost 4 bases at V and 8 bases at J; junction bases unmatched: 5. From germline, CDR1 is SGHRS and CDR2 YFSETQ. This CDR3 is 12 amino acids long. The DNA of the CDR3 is TGCGCCAGCAGCCGGACAGGCGACGGCTACACCTTC. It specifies CASSRTGDGYTF.

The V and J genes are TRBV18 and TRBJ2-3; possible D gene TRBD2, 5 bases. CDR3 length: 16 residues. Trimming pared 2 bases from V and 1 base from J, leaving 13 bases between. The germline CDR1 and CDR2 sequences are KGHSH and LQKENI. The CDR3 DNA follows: TGTGCCAGCTCACCATATGCGGGTTGGGGCACAGATACGCAGTATTTT. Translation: CASSPYAGWGTDTQYF.

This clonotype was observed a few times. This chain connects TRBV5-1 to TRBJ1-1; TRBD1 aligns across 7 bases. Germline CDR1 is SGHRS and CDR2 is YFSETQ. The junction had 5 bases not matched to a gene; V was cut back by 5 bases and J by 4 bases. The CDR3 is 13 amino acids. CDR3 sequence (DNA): TGCGCCAGCAGACAGGGGTTCGGCACTGAAGCTTTCTTT. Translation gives CASRQGFGTEAFF.

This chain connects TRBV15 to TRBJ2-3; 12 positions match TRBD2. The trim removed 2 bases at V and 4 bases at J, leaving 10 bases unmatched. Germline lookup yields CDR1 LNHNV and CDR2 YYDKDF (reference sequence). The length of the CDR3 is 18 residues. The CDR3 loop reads CATSRPSLAGGPADTQYF. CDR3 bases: TGTGCCACCAGCAGACCTTCCCTAGCGGGAGGGCCCGCAGATACGCAGTATTTT.

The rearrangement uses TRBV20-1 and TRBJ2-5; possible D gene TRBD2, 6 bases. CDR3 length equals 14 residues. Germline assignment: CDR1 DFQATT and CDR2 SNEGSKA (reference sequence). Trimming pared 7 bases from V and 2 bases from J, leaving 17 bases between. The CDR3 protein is CSVTTDGGQETQYF. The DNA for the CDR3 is TGCAGTGTCACCACTGACGGGGGTCAAGAGACCCAGTACTTC.

CDR3 loop: CASSPLEQNTEAFF. The CDR3 coding sequence is TGCGCCAGCAGCCCCTTAGAGCAGAACACTGAAGCTTTCTTT. The V gene is TRBV5-1, the J gene TRBJ1-1, with D unclear. This CDR3 contains 14 residues. The germline V gene encodes CDR1 SGHRS and CDR2 YFSETQ. Trimming shortened V by 4 bases and J by 1 base, and 11 bases separated the two germline ends.

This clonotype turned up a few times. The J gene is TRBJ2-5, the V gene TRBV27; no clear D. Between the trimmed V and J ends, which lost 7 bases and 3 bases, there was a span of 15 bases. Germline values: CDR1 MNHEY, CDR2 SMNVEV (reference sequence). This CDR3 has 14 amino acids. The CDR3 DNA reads TGTGCCAGCAACTTACAGTGGATGGAAGAGACCCAGTACTTC. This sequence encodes CASNLQWMEETQYF.

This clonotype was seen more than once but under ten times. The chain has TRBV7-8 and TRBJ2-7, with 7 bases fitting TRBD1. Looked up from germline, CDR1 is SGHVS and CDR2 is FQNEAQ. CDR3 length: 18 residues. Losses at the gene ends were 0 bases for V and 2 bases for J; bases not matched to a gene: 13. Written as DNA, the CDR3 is TGTGCCAGCAGCTTAGCATCTATGGCCGCACAGGGGACCTACGAGCAGTACTTC. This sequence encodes CASSLASMAAQGTYEQYF.

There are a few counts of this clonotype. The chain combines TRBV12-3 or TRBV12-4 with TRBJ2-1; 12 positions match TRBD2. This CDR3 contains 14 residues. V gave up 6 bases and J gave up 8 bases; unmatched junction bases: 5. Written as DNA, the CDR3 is TGTGCCAGCAGCCTAGCGGGGGGGCCCCATGAGCAGTTCTTC. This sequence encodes CASSLAGGPHEQFF.

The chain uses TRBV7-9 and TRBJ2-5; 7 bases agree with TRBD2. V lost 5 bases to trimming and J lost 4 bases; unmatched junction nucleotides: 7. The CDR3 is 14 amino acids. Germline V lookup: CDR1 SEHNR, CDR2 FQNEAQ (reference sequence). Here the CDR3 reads CASSRRDYAETQYF. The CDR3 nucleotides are TGTGCCAGCAGCCGCCGGGACTACGCAGAGACCCAGTACTTC.

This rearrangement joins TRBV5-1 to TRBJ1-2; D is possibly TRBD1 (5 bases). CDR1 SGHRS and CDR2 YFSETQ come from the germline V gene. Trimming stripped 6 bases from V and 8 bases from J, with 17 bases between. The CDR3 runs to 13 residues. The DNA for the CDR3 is TGCGCCAGCACCACCCCCGGGCAGGGCGGCTACACCTTC. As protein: CASTTPGQGGYTF.

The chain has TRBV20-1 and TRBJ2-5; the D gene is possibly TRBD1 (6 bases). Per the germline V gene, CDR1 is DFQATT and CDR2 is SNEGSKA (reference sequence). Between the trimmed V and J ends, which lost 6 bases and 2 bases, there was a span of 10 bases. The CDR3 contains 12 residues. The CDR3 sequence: CSAGQQQETQYF. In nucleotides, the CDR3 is TGCAGTGCCGGACAGCAGCAAGAGACCCAGTACTTC.